The T cell receptor (beta chain) under discussion was sequenced for a study of blood T cell repertoires in COVID-19. Overall study context: The United States, Italy and Spain supplied acute and convalescent COVID-19 samples. Nucleic acid was either cDNA or gDNA, and it came from T cells, B-cell-depleted T cells, or PBMCs.

In the authors' workflow: Nucleated cell number was recorded as an estimate derived from reference gene primer amplification. Generated by immunoSEQ multiplex PCR, the TCRdb table keeps only in-frame clones and is missing some. V, J and clone size are taken as reported in that table, and D and trimming were inferred from the DNA itself. Counted here are approximately 74,000 clones, roughly four fifths occurring once; the ten biggest clones make up 30% to 45%. Germline CDR1 is SQVTM and CDR2 is ANQGSEA. With 1 base removed from V and 8 bases from J, the gap between germline ends came to 12 bases. The CDR3 runs 12 residues. This clone was seen a single time.

This chain links TRBV29-1 with TRBJ2-7, with D possibly matching TRBD1 (6 bases). The receptor comes from a man aged 65 to 85 with acute or convalescent COVID-19. The sequencing input was peripheral blood. The CDR3 region has the DNA TGCAGCGTTGAAGCCCCCGGACAGCAGCAGTACTTC. It specifies CSVEAPGQQQYF.